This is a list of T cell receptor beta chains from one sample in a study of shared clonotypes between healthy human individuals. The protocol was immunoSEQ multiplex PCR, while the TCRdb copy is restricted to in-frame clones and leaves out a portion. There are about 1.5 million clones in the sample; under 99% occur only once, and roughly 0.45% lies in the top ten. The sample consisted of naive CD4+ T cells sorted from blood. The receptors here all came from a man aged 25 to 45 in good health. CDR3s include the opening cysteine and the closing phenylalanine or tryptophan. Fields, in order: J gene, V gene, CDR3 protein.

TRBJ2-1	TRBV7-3	CASSPKAGVYNEQFF
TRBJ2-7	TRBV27	CASSFDRSHWEQYF
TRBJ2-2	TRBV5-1	CASSRDREGTGELFF
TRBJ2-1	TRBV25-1	CASSEYRGSGHNEQFF
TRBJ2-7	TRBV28	CASSKGIYEQYF
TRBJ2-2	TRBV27	CASSLDRFKTGELFF
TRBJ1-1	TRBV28	CASSFPGYTEAFF
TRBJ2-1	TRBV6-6	CASRRLAEGDEQFF
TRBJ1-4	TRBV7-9	CASSARTTSEKLFF
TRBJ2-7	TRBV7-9	CASSRTSNEQYF
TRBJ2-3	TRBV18	CASSPLREYIKDTQYF
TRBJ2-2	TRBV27	CASRGQPNTGELFF
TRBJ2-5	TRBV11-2	CASSLGRGARRETQYF
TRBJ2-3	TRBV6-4	CASTNKPYQKFTQYF
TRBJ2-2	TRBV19	CASSILGLAGTGELFF
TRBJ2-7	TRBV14	CASSPSALAGEQYF
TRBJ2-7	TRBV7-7	CASSLVQSRSYEQYF
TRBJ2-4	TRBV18	CASSPRQASTKNIQYF
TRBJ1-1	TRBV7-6	CASSLGRAGDTEAFF
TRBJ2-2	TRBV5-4	CASRLGGPSNTGELFF
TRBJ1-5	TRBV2	CASIMDSDNQPQHF
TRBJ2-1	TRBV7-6	CASSLKPLAGGISYNEQFF
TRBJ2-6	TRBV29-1	CSVYSRLGANVLTF
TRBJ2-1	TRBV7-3	CASSYGAGVDGGEQFF
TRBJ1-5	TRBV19	CASSVEGLLHQPQHF
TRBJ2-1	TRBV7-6	CASSPGTEQFF
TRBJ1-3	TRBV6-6	CASSYSDVSGNTIYF
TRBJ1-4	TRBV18	CASSPLGQSNEKLFF
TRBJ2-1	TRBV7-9	CASSPWTTRDEQFF
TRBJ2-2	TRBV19	CASSIPPGGAGVTGELFF
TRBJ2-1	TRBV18	CASAPLAGVPGRNEQFF
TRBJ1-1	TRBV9	CASSVGPGGTEAFF
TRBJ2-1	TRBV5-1	CASSTGLAGEVSYNEQFF
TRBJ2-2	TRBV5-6	CASSRDLSEGTGELFF